Presented here are 2 T cell receptor beta chains from one specimen sequenced in a study of blood T cells in healthy people across ages. A second roughly 6 to 11 cycle PCR used barcoded and J-beta primers. TCRdb re-analysed the 5' RACE reads in MiXCR, keeping a single row per CDR3 protein. The sample holds more than 500,000 distinct CDR3 sequences; approximately 27% are singletons and the top ten take around 18%. Material for sequencing was blood. The receptors stem from a woman aged 70-85 years in good health.

The V call is TRBV19, the J call TRBJ1-3; unclear D gene. Deletions cut 7 bases from V and 9 bases from J, with 13 bases between. Germline V gives CDR1 LNHDA, CDR2 SQIVND (reference sequence). The CDR3 is 12 residues long. The CDR3 loop reads CASTASPRTIYF. The CDR3 bases are TGTGCCAGTACCGCGTCCCCACGCACCATATATTTT.

The V gene is TRBV7-2, the J gene TRBJ2-3; no clear D gene. V shed 1 base and J shed 2 bases, with 7 bases lying between them. Germline CDR1 SGHTA, CDR2 FQGNSA. The CDR3 spans 14 residues. The CDR3, as DNA: TGTGCCAGCAGCTTAGTGGGAACCACAGATACGCAGTATTTT. Its protein product is CASSLVGTTDTQYF.